Sequencing of this TCR beta chain was carried out in a study of CD8+ T cells in alopecia areata. About the research overall: Tofacitinib lasted 6 to 18 months, then 6 months off drug. Notes on the study in general: Scalp clonality and expanded CD8+ clones among the top 100 showed significant decreases with tofacitinib.

With 2 bases clipped from V and 4 bases from J, the junction kept 3 bases outside the gene matches. The CDR3 consists of 14 residues. Germline V CDR1 and CDR2: SGHDT, YYEEEE. The treatment is: oral pan-JAK inhibitor, 5-10 mg twice daily. Patients with alopecia areata provided lesional scalp punch biopsies as well as peripheral blood. This clone was recorded once. The antigen remains unidentified. Reverse transcription of extracted RNA yielded cDNA, which provided the sequencing template. The protocol was immunoSEQ multiplex PCR, while the TCRdb copy is restricted to in-frame clones and leaves out a portion. The table shows 150,000 to 200,000 clones, with approximately 67% occurring only once.

The source was CD4+ T cells sorted from blood, collected between weeks 47 and 50, from a patient treated with tofacitinib. This rearrangement joins TRBV5-6 to TRBJ2-1; 7 bases match TRBD2. This sequence originates from a human donor with alopecia areata. CDR3 in DNA: TGTGCCAGCAGCTTAACGGGGGGATACAATGAGCAGTTCTTC. Translation gives CASSLTGGYNEQFF.